The present TCR beta chain was sequenced within a study of shared clonotypes between healthy human individuals (dated by TCRdb to the early 2020s). Turning to the overall study: The cohort comprised a couple of women and a few men aged 18 to 49 years. For each donor, CD4 naive and CD4 memory were each given three plates, CD8 naive was given two plates, and CD8 memory was given one plate. Different laboratories and diverse techniques were used to prepare libraries and sequence TCR repertoires, to increase sequencing depth and limit assay-specific biases. Per donor, leukapheresis produced somewhere between about 0.85 and 8.9 billion PBMCs. To estimate repertoire size and how much clonotypes are shared between individuals, the study performed deep sequencing of blood TCR repertoires from 4 to 6 healthy adults. The full study reports these points: Naive subsets generally had larger estimated clonotype richness than memory subsets did. Incomplete sequencing was indicated by rarefaction of sorted-subset datasets, despite the large sequencing depth. Clonotypes shared by all four sorted-subset donors showed higher generation probabilities than non-shared clonotypes. The genetic and exposure-history diversity represented was limited by the small number of donors. Sharing across several donors was observed for approximately 5% of naive CD4, around 3.5% of naive CD8, about 2.5% of memory CD4, and around 0.44% of memory CD8 clonotypes. Pairwise subsampling indicated that sequencing depth was expected to affect the degree of clonotype sharing among donors. Sampling was restricted to blood, and TCR repertoires in tissue are likely to differ from TCR repertoires in blood.

CD8 naive samples consisted of CD45RO-negative cells that were positively selected for CCR7, yielding a CD45RA+CCR7+ population without TemRA cells. Donors were healthy HIV-negative adults with no recently reported acute infections or vaccinations. Only Caucasian adults living in Nashville, Tennessee, USA were represented among the donors. After blood collection by leukapheresis, PBMCs were isolated using Ficoll-Histopaque density gradient centrifugation and then cryopreserved in the vapor phase of liquid nitrogen. Analytical flow cytometry was used to check the purity and quantity of each magnetically sorted T cell population. Genomic DNA was isolated from every sorted fraction and measured by UV absorbance on a Nanodrop 2000c. TCR CDR3 regions were amplified from genomic DNA by multiplex PCR using the deep immunoSEQ assay. Genomic DNA extracted from each cell subset was distributed evenly over all wells of several immunoSEQ 96-well plates, and each plate served as one replicate. For sorted subsets, each replicate PCR was loaded with approximately 0.2 ug genomic DNA, equivalent to 30,000 or so T cell genomes. Purified libraries were measured with a Qubit 3.0 fluorometer, size-checked on a Bioanalyzer 2100, and measured again with the KAPA Library Quantification kit. Every immunoSEQ 96-well plate was sequenced on a separate single-read 150-cycle Illumina NextSeq 550 flow cell. The original pipeline was this. Because only junctional sequences without quality scores were contained in the immunoSEQ output, filtering matching that applied to full-length reads could not be performed. Sequences were annotated with PyIR, a Python wrapper for IgBLAST v1.9, using IMGT germline references to assign V/J genes and CDR3. Reads were removed for weak V/J assignments (E-value above 1e-6), missing CDR3, stop codons, out-of-frame junctions, or ambiguous translated residues. V3J clonotypes were defined as sequences sharing an identical inferred V gene, J gene, and CDR3 amino acid sequence. To compute the percentage overlap between repertoires, the number of shared unique clonotypes was divided by the size of the smaller repertoire. RTK rarefaction, the Chao1 estimator, and Recon v2.1 estimates of unobserved clonotypes were used to assess repertoire richness. OLGA was used to compute generation probabilities for all TCRbeta clonotypes that the gDNA method yielded from a handful of donors. This is the immuneACCESS table as TCRdb keeps it, with only in-frame sequences that have V and J called. A part of the clones is gone; compared with another copy, unresolved V genes explain less than half, and the rest is unexplained. V and J calls and clone size are those listed in that table; D and trimming were worked out from the DNA. Within this sample are 2 million to 2.5 million clones, with about 95% of them counted one time only. The ten largest clones represent roughly 1.1% of the sample.

Note on this clone: Its recognized antigen is unknown. No quality values exist for individual bases; no much larger clone is one base distant.

The specimen sequenced was naive CD8+ T cells sorted from blood. The sample's cell subset or site label is to be understood as: CD45RA+CCR7+. The clonotype originates from a young man in good health.

The sequence in DNA is TGCGCCAGCAGCCAAGAAGAGCTAGCAGATACGCAGTATTTT. It encodes CASSQEELADTQYF. The chain uses TRBV4-1 and TRBJ2-3; there is no confident call for the D gene. Deletion took 0 bases off V and 4 bases off J, with a span of 8 bases between the germline ends. The germline V gene provides CDR1 MGHRA and CDR2 YSYEKL. The CDR3 contains 14 residues, cysteine and phenylalanine counted. Of the read, only the CDR3 DNA is kept; its 42 bases are in frame from base 1.